This TCR beta chain derives from a study of early T cells in non-severe SARS-CoV-2 infection. Overall study: It was bulk RNA from unsorted whole blood that was sequenced, and the chains were unpaired.

Unique molecular identifiers (one per individual cDNA molecule) were attached. TCRdb re-called the 5' RACE reads through MiXCR, storing one row per CDR3 protein. The sample consists of 30,000 to 40,000 distinct CDR3 sequences, approximately 5.9% of them appearing once. Trimming took off 2 bases at V and 1 base at J, with 9 bases between the two ends. This CDR3 is built from 15 residues. Germline V gene data show CDR1 as MNHNS and CDR2 as SASEGT. This clonotype was detected a few times. Its target is unknown. Regarding the study as a whole: The VDJdb matching leaned toward anti-spike CD8 responses and overlooked private and CD4 specificities.

The receptor was isolated from an adult who was a healthcare worker with PCR-confirmed SARS-CoV-2 infection or an uninfected control (not recorded which). The material sequenced was whole blood, taken at baseline. This chain uses TRBV6-1 with TRBJ2-4; D is possibly TRBD2 (6 bases). CDR3 loop: CASSELEGAKNIQYF. CDR3 DNA sequence: TGTGCCAGCAGTGAATTGGAGGGTGCCAAAAACATTCAGTACTTC.